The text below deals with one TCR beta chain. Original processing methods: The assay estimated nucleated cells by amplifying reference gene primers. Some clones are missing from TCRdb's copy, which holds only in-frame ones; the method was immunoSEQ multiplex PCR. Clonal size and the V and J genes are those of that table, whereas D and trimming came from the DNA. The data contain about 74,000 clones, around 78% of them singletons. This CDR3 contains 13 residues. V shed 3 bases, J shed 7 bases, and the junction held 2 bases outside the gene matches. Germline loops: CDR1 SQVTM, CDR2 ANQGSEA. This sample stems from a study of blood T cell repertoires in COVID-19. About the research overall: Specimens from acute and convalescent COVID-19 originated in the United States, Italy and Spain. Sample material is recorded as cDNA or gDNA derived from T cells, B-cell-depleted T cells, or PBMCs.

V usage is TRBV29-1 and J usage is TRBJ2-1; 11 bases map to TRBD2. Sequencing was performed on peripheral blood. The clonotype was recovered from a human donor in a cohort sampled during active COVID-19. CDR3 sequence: CSVDGTSGNEQFF. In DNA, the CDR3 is TGCAGCGTTGACGGGACTAGCGGAAATGAGCAGTTCTTC.